This T cell receptor (beta chain) originates from a study of T cells in Graves' hyperthyroidism and ophthalmopathy. Study conclusions and caveats: A 13 V-J signature model discriminated ophthalmopathy versus stable hyperthyroidism.

This clonotype was found a few times. Its cognate antigen is unknown. This CDR3 spans 14 amino acids. Per germline, CDR1 MGHRA and CDR2 YSYEKL. V gave up 2 bases and J gave up 1 base, with 9 bases separating them. The source material, RNA transcripts, was used to amplify TCR beta CDR3 regions. The TCR CDR3 was amplified in a first-round RT-PCR using the HTBI primer set. TCRdb itself ran the multiplex PCR reads through MiXCR, one entry per CDR3 protein. Of about 640,000 distinct CDR3 sequences listed, about 20% are singletons. Sequenced input: blood. This rearrangement joins TRBV4-1 to TRBJ2-7; weak D call: TRBD2 (6 bases). The receptor was isolated from a young man with Graves' ophthalmopathy. CDR3 nucleotide sequence: TGCGCCAGCAGCCAATTCGGGGGTTCCTACGAGCAGTACTTC. Encoded protein: CASSQFGGSYEQYF.